A selection of T cell receptor beta chains follows, all from one sample in a study of T cells in Graves' hyperthyroidism and ophthalmopathy. TCRdb analysed the multiplex PCR reads with MiXCR anew, one entry per CDR3 protein. The table has 400,000 to 600,000 distinct CDR3 sequences, under 25% seen once. The material sequenced was blood. Receptor source: a young man with Graves' hyperthyroidism. Both conserved end residues are part of each CDR3. A D gene is named only where the DNA matches it firmly. Some rows mark clone size as missing; the rest say once, few, many or name a class of expanded clone.

d_call	v_call	clone_size	j_call	cdr3_nt	cdr3_aa
.	TRBV7-8	.	TRBJ2-7	TGTGCCAGCAGCCGTAGGCAGGGGCTCAGCTCCTACGAGCAGTACTTC	CASSRRQGLSSYEQYF
TRBD1	TRBV7-3	many	TRBJ1-1	TGTGCCAGCAGTCCAACAGGGGGCGGGATGAACACTGAAGCTTTCTTT	CASSPTGGGMNTEAFF
.	TRBV2	few	TRBJ1-3	TGTGCCAGCAGGGCAGGGACCTTCTCTGGAAACACCATATATTTT	CASRAGTFSGNTIYF
TRBD1	TRBV11-2	many	TRBJ2-7	TGTGCCAGCAGCTCCCTCCTCGGGGACAGGGTGGCACACTACGAGCAGTACTTC	CASSSLLGDRVAHYEQYF
.	TRBV6-1	.	TRBJ1-2	TGTGTCAGCTCTGACGGACCGTCGTTGCGCTATGGCTACACCTTC	CVSSDGPSLRYGYTF
.	TRBV28	many	TRBJ1-5	TGTGCCAGCGGATGGGACACCCAAAATCAGCCCCAGCATTTT	CASGWDTQNQPQHF
.	TRBV29-1	few	TRBJ2-5	TGCAGCGTTCCCGAGGAGACCCAGTACTTC	CSVPEETQYF
.	TRBV6-2/TRBV6-3	few	TRBJ2-7	TGTGCCAGCAGTTACTCTTGGGGCGCCTACGAGCAGTACTTC	CASSYSWGAYEQYF
.	TRBV5-1	.	TRBJ1-1	TGCGCCAGCAGCTTGAGTCCGGCGGGGGACACTGAAGCTTTCTTT	CASSLSPAGDTEAFF
.	TRBV20-1	many	TRBJ2-5	TGCAGTGCCCGGGGACTTACAGGCATCCAAGAGACCCAGTACTTC	CSARGLTGIQETQYF
.	TRBV19	many	TRBJ1-5	TGTGCCAGTAGTATGATGGTGGCTGGGGGTTATCAGCCCCAGCATTTT	CASSMMVAGGYQPQHF
TRBD1	TRBV6-1	.	TRBJ1-2	TGTGCCAGCAGTGGCTTACCGGGACAGGGGAACTATGGCTACACCTTC	CASSGLPGQGNYGYTF
.	TRBV28	.	TRBJ2-7	TGTGCCAGCAGCCCCTTATCCGCCTACGAGCAGTACTTC	CASSPLSAYEQYF
.	TRBV12-3/TRBV12-4	.	TRBJ2-2	TGTGCCAGCCTCCGGGACACCTGGACCGGGGAGCTGTTTTTT	CASLRDTWTGELFF
TRBD1	TRBV12-5	few	TRBJ2-1	TGTGCTAGTGGCCCGGGACAGGGGGCGACCAATGAGCAGTTCTTC	CASGPGQGATNEQFF
TRBD2	TRBV6-1	.	TRBJ2-7	TGTGCCAGCAGTGCCCGACTAGCGGGAAAAGGGAAGACGGGCTACGAGCAGTACTTC	CASSARLAGKGKTGYEQYF
.	TRBV5-1	few	TRBJ2-7	TGCGCCAGCAGCTTTGGCGGCGACGGACAGCAGTACTTC	CASSFGGDGQQYF
TRBD1	TRBV12-3/TRBV12-4	many	TRBJ1-1	TGTGCCAGCACCCAAGGACAGGGGATGAACACTGAAGCTTTCTTT	CASTQGQGMNTEAFF
.	TRBV5-1	few	TRBJ1-1	TGCGCCAGCAGCCAACCGGGACATAACACTGAAGCTTTCTTT	CASSQPGHNTEAFF
.	TRBV12-3/TRBV12-4	.	TRBJ1-1	TGTGCCAGCAGTAACGCAGGGAGCAACACTGAAGCTTTCTTT	CASSNAGSNTEAFF
.	TRBV27	many	TRBJ1-1	TGTGCCAGCAGTTTATCCCCTCTACGAGGGTTGGGCACTGAAGCTTTCTTT	CASSLSPLRGLGTEAFF
TRBD1	TRBV7-9	few	TRBJ2-4	TGTGCCAGCAGCTTACGGACAGGGGAAAACATTCAGTACTTC	CASSLRTGENIQYF
.	TRBV11-2	.	TRBJ2-5	TGTGCCAGCAGCCCCCTCGGGCAGGGGAGGGGGGAGACCCAGTACTTC	CASSPLGQGRGETQYF
.	TRBV6-1	.	TRBJ1-1	TGTGCCAGCAGTCCCCCCGGGTCGAACACTGAAGCTTTCTTT	CASSPPGSNTEAFF
TRBD1	TRBV30	many	TRBJ2-2	TGTGCCTGGAGTGGACAGGGAGAGGTCGGGGAGCTGTTTTTT	CAWSGQGEVGELFF
.	TRBV11-2	.	TRBJ1-3	TGTGCCAGCAGCGGCAGGGTCCAAGAGCCCGGAAACACCATATATTTT	CASSGRVQEPGNTIYF
.	TRBV6-2/TRBV6-3	.	TRBJ2-3	TGTGCCAGCAGAGGCCGACAGACTAGCACAGATACGCAGTATTTT	CASRGRQTSTDTQYF
TRBD1	TRBV28	.	TRBJ1-2	TGTGCCAGCAGTTTATGGCAGGGGGTAGGCTACACCTTC	CASSLWQGVGYTF
TRBD2	TRBV4-1	.	TRBJ2-5	TGCGCCAGCAGCCAAGATGGTAGCGGGGGGGCGGGGGAGACCCAGTACTTC	CASSQDGSGGAGETQYF
.	TRBV20-1	.	TRBJ1-1	TGCAGTGCTAGGGGGGGGGAGTGGGGAACTGAAGCTTTCTTT	CSARGGEWGTEAFF
.	TRBV28	many	TRBJ1-2	TGTGCCAGCAGTTCACCCAGGGACTATGGCTACACCTTC	CASSSPRDYGYTF
.	TRBV7-8	many	TRBJ2-4	TGTGCCAGCAGTCCAGACCTGCGAAACATTCAGTACTTC	CASSPDLRNIQYF
.	TRBV20-1	many	TRBJ2-7	TGCAGTGCTAGAGATTTCTACAGGACGAGCTCCTACGAGCAGTACTTC	CSARDFYRTSSYEQYF
TRBD1	TRBV25-1	few	TRBJ2-7	TGTGCCAGCAGTGCCCGGACAGGGGGCAACCTTTACGAGCAGTACTTC	CASSARTGGNLYEQYF
.	TRBV13	many	TRBJ1-1	TGTGCCAGCAGCTCTTCCTACCGGGGAGGAAGAGACACTGAAGCTTTCTTT	CASSSSYRGGRDTEAFF
.	TRBV7-8	many	TRBJ1-2	TGTGCCAGCAGCTTATCCGCAGGTCATTATGGCTACACCTTC	CASSLSAGHYGYTF
TRBD1	TRBV20-1	many	TRBJ1-1	TGCAGTCCCCTACCGAGGGGGCTTAATACTGAAGCTTTCTTT	CSPLPRGLNTEAFF
.	TRBV5-1	many	TRBJ2-7	TGCGCCAGCAGCATACAACCGGGAGCAATCTACGAGCAGTACTTC	CASSIQPGAIYEQYF
TRBD1	TRBV7-7	.	TRBJ1-2	TGTGCTAGCAGCCAATGGGACAGAGACTATGGCTACACCTTC	CASSQWDRDYGYTF
.	TRBV27	.	TRBJ2-7	TGTGCCAGCAGTTGGGGGGGCAGAGGCTACGAGCAGTACTTC	CASSWGGRGYEQYF
.	TRBV15	many	TRBJ1-3	TGTGCCACCAGGAGGTCGGCTGGGGACACCATATATTTT	CATRRSAGDTIYF
TRBD1	TRBV12-5	many	TRBJ1-1	TGTGCTAGTGGTCCGGGACAGTTTGAAGCTTTCTTT	CASGPGQFEAFF